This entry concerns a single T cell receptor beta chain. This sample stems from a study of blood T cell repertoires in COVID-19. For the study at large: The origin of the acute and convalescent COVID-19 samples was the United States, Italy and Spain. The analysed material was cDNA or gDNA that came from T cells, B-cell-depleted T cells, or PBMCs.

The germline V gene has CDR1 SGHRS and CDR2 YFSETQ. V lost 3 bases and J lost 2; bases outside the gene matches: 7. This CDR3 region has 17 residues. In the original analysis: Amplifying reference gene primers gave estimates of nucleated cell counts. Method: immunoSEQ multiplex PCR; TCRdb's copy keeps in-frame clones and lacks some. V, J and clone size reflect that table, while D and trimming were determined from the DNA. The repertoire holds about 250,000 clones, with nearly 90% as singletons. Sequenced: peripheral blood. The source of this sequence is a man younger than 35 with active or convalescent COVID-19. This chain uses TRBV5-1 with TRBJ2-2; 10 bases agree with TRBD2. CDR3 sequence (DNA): TGCGCCAGCAGCTCTAAAAGCGGGGGGGTAAACACCGGGGAGCTGTTTTTT. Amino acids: CASSSKSGGVNTGELFF.